The source of this T cell receptor beta chain is a study of T cell changes during pregnancy in multiple sclerosis. CDR1 and CDR2 (germline): LNHDA, SQIVND (reference sequence). Trimming took 2 bases from V and 0 from J, leaving 8 bases between them. The CDR3 extends over 14 amino acids. Generated by immunoSEQ multiplex PCR, the TCRdb table keeps only in-frame clones and is missing some. The sample has about 52,000 clones, approximately 92% seen once. The sequence came from a female donor with multiple sclerosis, enrolled in a pregnancy study. This chain connects TRBV19 to TRBJ2-7; D not certain. The sequencing used CD4+ T cells from peripheral blood mononuclear cells, collected before pregnancy. Here the CDR3 DNA reads TGTGCCAGTAGTATACCGCTACGCTCCTACGAGCAGTACTTC. Its translation is CASSIPLRSYEQYF.